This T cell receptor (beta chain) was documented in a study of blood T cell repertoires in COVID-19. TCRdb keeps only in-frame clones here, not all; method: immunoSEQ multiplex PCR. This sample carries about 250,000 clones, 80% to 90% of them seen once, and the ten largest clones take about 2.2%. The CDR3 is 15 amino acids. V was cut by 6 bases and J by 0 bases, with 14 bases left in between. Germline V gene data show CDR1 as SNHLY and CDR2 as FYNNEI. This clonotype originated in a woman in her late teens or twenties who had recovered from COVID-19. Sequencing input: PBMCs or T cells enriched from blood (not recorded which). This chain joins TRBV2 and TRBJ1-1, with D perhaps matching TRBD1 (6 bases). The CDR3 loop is CASRLGQSLNTEAFF. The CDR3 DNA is TGTGCCAGCAGACTTGGACAGTCTTTGAACACTGAAGCTTTCTTT.